This entry lists 23 T cell receptor beta chains sequenced from one sample in a study of T-cell reconstitution after alpha-beta-depleted transplantation in children (dated by TCRdb to 2016 to 2017). Preparation of the library involved PCR. For sequencing, an Illumina HiSeq 2500 was employed. TCR library preparation used molecular barcoding, with unique molecular identifiers applied to normalize quantification of the TCRbeta repertoire. TCRdb trimmed public reads at Q25 via fastp, called clones via MiXCR and kept in-frame beta chains. Entries that share a CDR3 protein sequence are merged under the most common genes and DNA. The sample data list over 100,000 distinct CDR3 sequences, and around 6.1% of these were observed just once. About 6% of the sample is held by the ten biggest clonotypes. The meaning of the sample's time point label: day 60 (about 2 months) after transplantation. The intended sense of this specimen's treatment or condition label: allogeneic hematopoietic cell transplantation with graft depleted of TCRalphabeta T cells and CD19 B cells.

Sequenced here: PBMCs, mostly from graft donor cells, sampled 60 days after TCRalphabeta/CD19-depleted stem cell transplant. These receptors all stem from a female patient younger than 10 who had a stem cell transplant for Fanconi anemia, so the T cells may come from the graft donor.

The chain combines TRBV18 with TRBJ2-5; no definite D call. The CDR3 is 14 residues long. V was clipped by 3 bases and J by 3 bases, with 11 bases between them. Germline V gives CDR1 KGHSH, CDR2 LQKENI. CDR3 nucleotides: TGTGCCAGCTCACCGGGCCGGACCGAAGAGACCCAGTACTTC. The encoded protein is CASSPGRTEETQYF.

The rearrangement joins TRBV20-1 to TRBJ1-3; 11 bases fit TRBD1. V shed 3 bases and J 4 bases; nucleotides not matched to a gene: 5. The CDR3 is 15 amino acids. Germline loops: CDR1 DFQATT, CDR2 SNEGSKA (reference sequence). Here the CDR3 reads CSASADRGLGNTIYF. The CDR3 DNA sequence: TGCAGTGCTAGTGCGGACAGGGGGCTAGGAAACACCATATATTTT.

This clonotype has a count of ten or more. The rearrangement links TRBV3-1 to TRBJ1-1, with a weak D call TRBD1 (5 bases). Germline CDR1 reads LGHDT; CDR2 reads YNNKEL (reference sequence). The CDR3 runs to 14 residues. V was shortened by 1 base and J by 3 bases, with 9 bases between the two germline ends. The CDR3 DNA follows: TGTGCCAGCAGCCAAGCGGGGCGGGACACTGAAGCTTTCTTT. As protein: CASSQAGRDTEAFF.

Many counts were recorded for this clonotype. This sequence joins TRBV3-1 and TRBJ2-1, with D possibly being TRBD1 or TRBD2 (5 bases each). The germline gives CDR1 LGHDT, CDR2 YNNKEL (reference sequence). The CDR3 consists of 15 residues. The ends were cut back, 3 bases at V and 1 base at J, with 10 bases in the middle. CDR3 loop: CASSQGWGSYNEQFF. In DNA, the CDR3 is TGTGCCAGCAGCCAGGGATGGGGGTCCTACAATGAGCAGTTCTTC.

This clonotype came up many times. The gene calls are TRBV12-3 or TRBV12-4 and TRBJ1-4; D might be TRBD1 (6 bases). V was pared by 6 bases and J by 8 bases, with 13 bases between. The CDR3 has 13 amino acids. The DNA of the CDR3 is TGTGCCAGCAGGATGACAGGAGTGGAAAAACTGTTTTTT. It codes for CASRMTGVEKLFF.

The chain recombines TRBV7-9 with TRBJ2-3, with 7 bases matching TRBD2. This CDR3 region has 15 residues. The V and J ends lost 2 bases and 4 bases, in that order; junction bases with no gene match: 6. Germline values: CDR1 SEHNR, CDR2 FQNEAQ (reference sequence). The chain's CDR3 is CASSLTGGSSDTQYF. CDR3 nucleotide sequence: TGTGCCAGCAGCTTAACGGGCGGGAGCTCAGATACGCAGTATTTT. The full variable domain, its missing parts supplied by reference TRBV7-9 and TRBJ2-3, is DTGVSQNPRHKITKRGQNVTFRCDPISEHNRLYWYRQTLGQGPEFLTYFQNEAQLEKSRLLSDRFSAERPKGSFSTLEIQRTEQGDSAMYLCASSLTGGSSDTQYFGPGTRLTVL.

This clonotype occurred many times. The V gene is TRBV2, the J gene TRBJ2-7; D may be TRBD1 (6 bases). Germline CDR1 SNHLY, CDR2 FYNNEI. Trimming shortened V by 6 bases and J by 1 base, and 19 bases separated the two germline ends. The CDR3 sequence is 16 residues long. Here the CDR3 reads CASSDDPGQISYEQYF. Written as DNA, the CDR3 is TGTGCCAGCAGCGATGACCCGGGACAAATTTCCTACGAGCAGTACTTC.

This clonotype has just a few counts. The rearrangement links TRBV30 to TRBJ1-6; maybe TRBD1 (6 bases). Trimming removed 0 bases from V and 7 bases from J, with 13 bases in between. The CDR3 contains 15 residues. The germline gives CDR1 GTSNPN, CDR2 SVGIG (reference sequence). The DNA of the CDR3 is TGTGCCTGGAGTGTACGACAGGAGGGAAATTCACCCCTCCACTTT. Residues: CAWSVRQEGNSPLHF.

This clonotype was detected only a few times. The rearrangement joins TRBV13 to TRBJ2-2, with D unclear. This CDR3 has 14 residues. CDR1 is PRHDT, CDR2 FYEKMQ, per germline (reference sequence). With 0 bases removed from V and 5 bases from J, the gap between germline ends came to 7 bases. As DNA, the CDR3 is TGTGCCAGCAGCTTAGGGTCACTGACCGGGGAGCTGTTTTTT. Translation gives CASSLGSLTGELFF.

This clonotype occurred many times. V usage is TRBV2 and J usage is TRBJ2-1, with D perhaps TRBD2 (5 bases). CDR1 SNHLY and CDR2 FYNNEI come from the germline V gene. The ends were cut back, 7 bases at V and 7 bases at J, with 20 bases in the middle. The CDR3 is 15 amino acids. The CDR3 is CASKPQISPGNEQFF. DNA for the CDR3: TGTGCCAGCAAACCTCAGATCTCTCCGGGGAATGAGCAGTTCTTC.

This clonotype was seen many times. The chain combines TRBV9 with TRBJ2-1; perhaps TRBD2 as D (6 bases). The germline V gene has CDR1 SGDLS and CDR2 YYNGEE. The CDR3 extends over 14 amino acids. The V end lost 0 bases, the J end lost 2 bases, and 6 bases lay between the germline ends. In DNA form, the CDR3 reads TGTGCCAGCAGCGTAGGACTAGCCTACAATGAGCAGTTCTTC. Its protein product is CASSVGLAYNEQFF.

This clonotype appeared a few times. This may arise from a read error, as a much more abundant clone is one base away. Given the absence of the conserved phenylalanine or tryptophan at the CDR3 end, a read error is likely. The chain is built from TRBV9 and TRBJ1-1; 7 bases are a match to TRBD1. The CDR3 consists of 14 residues. The V segment lost 0 bases and the J segment 4 bases; nucleotides outside the gene matches: 3. The germline V gene encodes CDR1 SGDLS and CDR2 YYNGEE. The CDR3 nucleotides read TGTGCCAGCAGCGTAGGACAGGGAGGCACTGAAGCTTTCTCT. Translating gives CASSVGQGGTEAFS.

This clonotype has ten or more counts. This sequence joins TRBV25-1 and TRBJ2-1, with no clear D. In germline, CDR1 is MGHDK, CDR2 SYGVNS. There are 15 residues in the CDR3. Trimming took off 0 bases at V and 5 bases at J, with 11 bases between the two ends. In nucleotides, the CDR3 is TGTGCCAGCAGTGAATATTTGGGCCTACACAATGAGCAGTTCTTC. Residues: CASSEYLGLHNEQFF.

In its sample, this clonotype was seen many times. The chain recombines TRBV28 with TRBJ2-3, with D perhaps TRBD1 (6 bases). The CDR3 length is 17 residues. From germline, CDR1 is MDHEN and CDR2 SYDVKM. V lost 5 bases, J lost 2 bases, and 20 bases lay in between. CDR3 DNA sequence: TGTGCCAGCAGTCCGGTGGGGGCGCCGCGTGCCACAGATACGCAGTATTTT. This translates into CASSPVGAPRATDTQYF.

This clonotype was picked up many times. The genes are TRBV12-3 or TRBV12-4 and TRBJ1-6; no reliable D call. Trimming stripped 3 bases from V and 1 base from J, with 10 bases between. This CDR3 contains 16 residues. The CDR3 nucleotides are TGTGCCAGCAGTTTCGTCACGGGTTCCTATAATTCACCCCTCCACTTT. This encodes CASSFVTGSYNSPLHF.

The chain is built from TRBV18 and TRBJ1-1; a weak D match, TRBD1 (6 bases). With 3 bases removed from V and 9 bases from J, the gap between germline ends came to 17 bases. The CDR3 totals 14 residues. Germline V gene data show CDR1 as KGHSH and CDR2 as LQKENI. The CDR3 DNA reads TGTGCCAGCTCACCGCAACAGGGATTTAACCAAGCTTTCTTT. It encodes CASSPQQGFNQAFF.

A few counts support this clonotype. The J gene is TRBJ2-7, the V gene TRBV7-9; TRBD2 agrees at 8 bases. In germline, CDR1 is SEHNR, CDR2 FQNEAQ (reference sequence). V shed 3 bases, J shed 10 bases, and the junction held 8 bases outside the gene matches. This CDR3 contains 13 residues. The CDR3 DNA reads TGTGCCAGCAGCTTGCGGGGACTAGACCATCAGTACTTC. It yields the protein CASSLRGLDHQYF.

This clonotype was detected ten times or more. The CDR3 DNA reads TGTGCCAGCACCGGGACAAATACCTACAATGAGCAGTTCTTC. Residues: CASTGTNTYNEQFF. The V call is TRBV2, the J call TRBJ2-1; D perhaps matches TRBD1 (6 bases). The CDR3 has 14 amino acids. Germline CDR1 reads SNHLY; CDR2 reads FYNNEI. Trimming pared 7 bases from V and 2 bases from J, leaving 12 bases between.

This clonotype was found a few times. The chain carries TRBV30 and TRBJ1-2, with D uncertain. From germline, CDR1 is GTSNPN and CDR2 SVGIG (reference sequence). This CDR3 is built from 13 residues. Trimming took 2 bases from V and 4 from J, leaving 11 bases between them. As DNA, the CDR3 is TGTGCCTGGAGTCCAGGATTGATCTATGGCTACACCTTC. Translation: CAWSPGLIYGYTF. Full variable domain (remainder filled in from reference TRBV30 and TRBJ1-2): SQTIHQWPATLVQPVGSPLSLECTVEGTSNPNLYWYRQAAGRGLQLLFYSVGIGQISSEVPQNLSASRPQDRQFILSSKKLLLSDSGFYLCAWSPGLIYGYTFGSGTRLTVV.

This clonotype was recorded at least ten times. The rearrangement joins TRBV20-1 to TRBJ2-5, with TRBD2 matching 7 bases. CDR3 length: 15 residues. The junction had 9 bases not matched to a gene; V was cut back by 3 bases and J by 2 bases. Germline V gene lookup returns CDR1 DFQATT and CDR2 SNEGSKA (reference sequence). This CDR3 reads CSASFERDGQETQYF. The CDR3, as DNA: TGCAGTGCTAGCTTCGAGCGGGATGGGCAAGAGACCCAGTACTTC.

Ten or more counts support this clonotype. The chain carries TRBV18 and TRBJ2-7; 10 positions agree with TRBD1. The CDR3 spans 16 residues. The J segment lost 6 bases and the V segment lost 0 bases, leaving 8 bases of the junction unmatched. Germline V gene sequence: CDR1 KGHSH, CDR2 LQKENI. The CDR3 nucleotides read TGTGCCAGCTCACCACCAATGGGACAGGGGATAGGCGAGCAGTACTTC. Protein sequence: CASSPPMGQGIGEQYF.

This clonotype was recorded many times. This sequence joins TRBV7-6 and TRBJ2-7, with a possible D match to TRBD1 (6 bases). V was pared by 1 base and J by 8 bases, with 15 bases between. Per the germline V gene, CDR1 is SGHVS and CDR2 is FNYEAQ. The CDR3 is made up of 14 amino acids. The CDR3 region is CASSLEDGGVKQYF. CDR3 DNA: TGTGCCAGCAGCTTAGAGGATGGGGGCGTAAAGCAGTACTTC.

The CDR3, as DNA: TGTGCCAGCAGTAGGCTAGCGGCGATTTTGGACGAGCAGTACTTC. Protein: CASSRLAAILDEQYF. This chain connects TRBV28 to TRBJ2-7; 7 bases map to TRBD2. The CDR3 has 15 amino acids. Trimming removed 5 bases from V and 5 bases from J; junction bases left unmatched: 12. The germline V gene encodes CDR1 MDHEN and CDR2 SYDVKM.